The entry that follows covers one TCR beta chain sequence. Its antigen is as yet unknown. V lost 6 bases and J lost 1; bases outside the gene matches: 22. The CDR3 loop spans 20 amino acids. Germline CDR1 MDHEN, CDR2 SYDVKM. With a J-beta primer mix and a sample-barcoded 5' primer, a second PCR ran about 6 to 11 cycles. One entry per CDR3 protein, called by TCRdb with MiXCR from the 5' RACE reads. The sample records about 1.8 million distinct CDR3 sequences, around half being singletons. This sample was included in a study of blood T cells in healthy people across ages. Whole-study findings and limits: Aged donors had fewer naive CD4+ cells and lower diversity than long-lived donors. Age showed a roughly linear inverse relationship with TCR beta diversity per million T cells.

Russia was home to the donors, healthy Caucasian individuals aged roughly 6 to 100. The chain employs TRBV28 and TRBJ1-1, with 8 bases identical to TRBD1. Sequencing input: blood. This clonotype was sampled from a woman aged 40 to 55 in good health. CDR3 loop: CASRRQFRYSDRGRNTEAFF. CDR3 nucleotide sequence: TGTGCCAGCAGGAGACAATTCCGATACTCTGACAGGGGACGGAACACTGAAGCTTTCTTT. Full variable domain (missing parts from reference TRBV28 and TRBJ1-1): DVKVTQSSRYLVKRTGEKVFLECVQDMDHENMFWYRQDPGLGLRLIYFSYDVKMKEKGDIPEGYSVSREKKERFSLILESASTNQTSMYLCASRRQFRYSDRGRNTEAFFGQGTRLTVV.